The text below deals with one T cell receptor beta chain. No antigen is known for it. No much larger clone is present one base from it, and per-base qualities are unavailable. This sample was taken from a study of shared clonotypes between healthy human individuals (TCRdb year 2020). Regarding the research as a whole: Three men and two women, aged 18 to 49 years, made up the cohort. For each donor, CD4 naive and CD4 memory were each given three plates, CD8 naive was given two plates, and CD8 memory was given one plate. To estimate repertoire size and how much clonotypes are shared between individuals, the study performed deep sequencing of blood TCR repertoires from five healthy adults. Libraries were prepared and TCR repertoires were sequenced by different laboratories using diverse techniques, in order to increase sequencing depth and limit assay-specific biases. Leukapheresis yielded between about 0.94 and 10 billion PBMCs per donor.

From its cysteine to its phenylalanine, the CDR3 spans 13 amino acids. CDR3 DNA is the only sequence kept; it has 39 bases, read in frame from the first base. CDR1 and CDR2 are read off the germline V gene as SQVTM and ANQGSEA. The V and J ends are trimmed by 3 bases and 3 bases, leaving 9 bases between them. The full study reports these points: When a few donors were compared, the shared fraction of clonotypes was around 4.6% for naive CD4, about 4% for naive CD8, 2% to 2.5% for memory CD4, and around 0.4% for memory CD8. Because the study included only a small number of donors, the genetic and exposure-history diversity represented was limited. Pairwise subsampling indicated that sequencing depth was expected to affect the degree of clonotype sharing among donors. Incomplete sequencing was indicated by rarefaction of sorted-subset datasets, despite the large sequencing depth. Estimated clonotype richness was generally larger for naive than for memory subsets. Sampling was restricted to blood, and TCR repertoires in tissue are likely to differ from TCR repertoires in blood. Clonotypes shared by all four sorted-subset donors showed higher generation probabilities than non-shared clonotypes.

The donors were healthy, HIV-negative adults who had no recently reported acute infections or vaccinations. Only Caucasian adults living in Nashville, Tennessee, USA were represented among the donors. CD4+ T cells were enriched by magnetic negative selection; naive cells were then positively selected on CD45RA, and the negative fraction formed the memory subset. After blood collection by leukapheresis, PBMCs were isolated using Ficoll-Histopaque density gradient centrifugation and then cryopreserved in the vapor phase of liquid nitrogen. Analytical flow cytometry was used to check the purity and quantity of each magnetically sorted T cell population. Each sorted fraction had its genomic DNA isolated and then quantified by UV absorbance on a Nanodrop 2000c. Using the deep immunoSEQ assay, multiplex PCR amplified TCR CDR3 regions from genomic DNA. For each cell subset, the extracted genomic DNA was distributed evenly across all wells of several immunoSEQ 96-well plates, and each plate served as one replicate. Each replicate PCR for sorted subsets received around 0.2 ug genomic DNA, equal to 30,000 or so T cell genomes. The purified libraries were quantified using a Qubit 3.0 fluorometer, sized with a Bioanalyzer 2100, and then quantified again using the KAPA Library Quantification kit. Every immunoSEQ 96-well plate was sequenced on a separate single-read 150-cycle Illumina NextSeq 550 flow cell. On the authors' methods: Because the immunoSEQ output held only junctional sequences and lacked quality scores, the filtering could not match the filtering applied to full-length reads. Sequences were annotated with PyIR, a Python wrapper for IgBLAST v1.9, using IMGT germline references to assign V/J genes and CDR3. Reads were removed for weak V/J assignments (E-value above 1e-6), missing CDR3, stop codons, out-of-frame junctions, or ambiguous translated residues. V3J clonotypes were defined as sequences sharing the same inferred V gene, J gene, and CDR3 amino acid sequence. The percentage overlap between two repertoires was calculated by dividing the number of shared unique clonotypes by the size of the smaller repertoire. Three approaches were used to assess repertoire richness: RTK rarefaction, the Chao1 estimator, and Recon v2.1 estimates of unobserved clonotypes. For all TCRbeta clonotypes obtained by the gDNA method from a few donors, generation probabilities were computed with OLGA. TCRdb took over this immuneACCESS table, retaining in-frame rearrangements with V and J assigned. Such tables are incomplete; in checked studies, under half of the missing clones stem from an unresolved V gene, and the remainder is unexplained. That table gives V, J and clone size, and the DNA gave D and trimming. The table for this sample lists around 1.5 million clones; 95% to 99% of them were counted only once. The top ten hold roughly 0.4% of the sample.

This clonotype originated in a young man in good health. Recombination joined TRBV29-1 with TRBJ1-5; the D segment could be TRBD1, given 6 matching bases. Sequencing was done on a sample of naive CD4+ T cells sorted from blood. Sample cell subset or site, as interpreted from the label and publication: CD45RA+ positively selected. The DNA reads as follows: TGCAGCGTTGATGCAGGGGTCAATCAGCCCCAGCATTTT. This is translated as CSVDAGVNQPQHF. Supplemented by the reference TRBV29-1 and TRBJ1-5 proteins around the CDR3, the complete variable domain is SAVISQKPSRDICQRGTSLTIQCQVDSQVTMMFWYRQQPGQSLTLIATANQGSEATYESGFVIDKFPISRPNLTFSTLTVSNMSPEDSSIYLCSVDAGVNQPQHFGDGTRLSIL.